The source of this T cell receptor beta chain is a study of control samples from healthy donors and cancer patients. Assay used: immunoSEQ multiplex PCR; TCRdb lists only in-frame clones, some missing. Counted here are tens of thousands of clones, roughly nine tenths occurring once; the ten biggest clones make up 1.6%. The CDR3 is made up of 16 amino acids. Germline loops: CDR1 SGHTA, CDR2 FQGNSA. Trimming removed 5 bases at V and 3 bases at J, with 17 bases between. The V and J genes are TRBV7-2 and TRBJ1-3; D is perhaps TRBD1 (6 bases). Sequences were obtained from PBMCs. This sequence originates from a man in his forties with colorectal cancer. The CDR3 sequence: CASSPRGRGYGNTIYF. For the CDR3, the DNA is TGTGCCAGCAGCCCAAGGGGCAGGGGTTATGGAAACACCATATATTTT. The variable domain in full, with the rest retrieved from reference TRBV7-2 and TRBJ1-3, is GAGVSQSPSNKVTEKGKDVELRCDPISGHTALYWYRQSLGQGLEFLIYFQGNSAPDKSGLPSDRFSAERTGGSVSTLTIQRTQQEDSAVYLCASSPRGRGYGNTIYFGEGSWLTVV.